This T cell receptor (beta chain) was recovered during a study of OX40 agonist ivuxolimab in advanced cancers. Study in general: Patients received the agonistic anti-OX40 (CD134) antibody ivuxolimab. Patient treatment consisted of intravenous ivuxolimab administration every 2 weeks at 0.01 to 10 mg/kg.

Study-level findings and limits: In CD8+ T cells, expanded clones were on average more numerous than in CD4+. In the 0.1-3.0 mg/kg groups, partial responders showed among the lowest expansion.

Looked up from germline, CDR1 is SGHTA and CDR2 is FQGNSA. CDR3 size: 15 residues. V was shortened by 0 bases and J by 7 bases, with 12 bases between the two germline ends. As concerns this clone: Its matching antigen is unknown.

Libraries were prepared by immunoSEQ multiplex PCR; TCRdb keeps only in-frame clonotypes and omits some of them. The data contain fewer than 85,000 clones, roughly 80% of them singletons. The starting material was CD4+ or CD8+ T cells sorted from blood, obtained in a trial of the OX40 agonist ivuxolimab. The sequence was obtained from an adult with an advanced solid tumor such as melanoma, head and neck, liver or kidney cancer. The chain uses TRBV7-2 and TRBJ1-4; D is possibly TRBD1 (6 bases). The CDR3 DNA is TGTGCCAGCAGCTTAGCCGGGGGCGAAGTTGAAAAACTGTTTTTT. This codes for CASSLAGGEVEKLFF.